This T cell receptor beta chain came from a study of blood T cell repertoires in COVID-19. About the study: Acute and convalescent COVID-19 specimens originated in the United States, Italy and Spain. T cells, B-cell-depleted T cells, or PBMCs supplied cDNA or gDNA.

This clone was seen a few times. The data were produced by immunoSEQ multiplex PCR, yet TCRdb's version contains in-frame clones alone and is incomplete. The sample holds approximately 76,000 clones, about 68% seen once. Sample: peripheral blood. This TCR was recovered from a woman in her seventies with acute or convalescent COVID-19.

The CDR3 coding sequence is TGTGCCAGTAGTATAAAGTCGGGACAGGGGGTCCGTGAGCAGTTCTTC. As protein: CASSIKSGQGVREQFF. The chain has TRBV19 and TRBJ2-1, with 11 bases identical to TRBD1. V gave up 2 bases and J gave up 9 bases; unmatched junction bases: 9. Germline values: CDR1 LNHDA, CDR2 SQIVND (reference sequence). CDR3 size: 16 residues.